This record looks at one TCR beta chain sequence and its context. Clones were read by immunoSEQ multiplex PCR, and TCRdb kept only the in-frame ones, dropping some. The repertoire holds over 100,000 clones, roughly 91% seen once, with around 5.8% in the top ten. These data belong to a study of blood T cell repertoires in COVID-19. Whole-study context: Italy, Spain and the United States were the sources of the convalescent and acute COVID-19 samples.

This CDR3 is built from 13 residues. The V end was cut by 3 bases, the J end by 7 bases, with 9 bases between. CDR1 is SEHNR, CDR2 FQNEAQ, per germline (reference sequence). Sequenced sample: peripheral blood. The V and J genes are TRBV7-9 and TRBJ2-2, with D tentatively TRBD2 (6 bases). The sequence came from a human donor in a cohort sampled during active COVID-19. The CDR3 is CASSLGGVGELFF. The CDR3 bases are TGTGCCAGCAGCTTGGGGGGAGTCGGGGAGCTGTTTTTT.